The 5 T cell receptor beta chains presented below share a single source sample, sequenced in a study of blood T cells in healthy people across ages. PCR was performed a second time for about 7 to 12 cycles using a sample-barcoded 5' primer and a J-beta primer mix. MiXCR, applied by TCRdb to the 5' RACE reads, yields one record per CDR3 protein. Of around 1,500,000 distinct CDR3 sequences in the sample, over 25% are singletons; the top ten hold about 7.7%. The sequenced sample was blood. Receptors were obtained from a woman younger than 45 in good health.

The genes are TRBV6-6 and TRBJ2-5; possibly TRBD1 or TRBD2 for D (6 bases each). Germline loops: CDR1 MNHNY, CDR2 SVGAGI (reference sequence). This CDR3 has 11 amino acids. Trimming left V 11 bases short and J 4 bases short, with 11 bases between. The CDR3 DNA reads TGTGCCGGGGGGCCTGGAGAGACCCAGTACTTC. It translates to CAGGPGETQYF.

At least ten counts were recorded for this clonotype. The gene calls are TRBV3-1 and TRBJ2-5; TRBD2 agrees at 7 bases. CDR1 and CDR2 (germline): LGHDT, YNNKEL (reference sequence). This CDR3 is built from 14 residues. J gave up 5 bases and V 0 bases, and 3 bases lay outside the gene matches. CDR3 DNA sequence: TGTGCCAGCAGCCAAGACGGGGGGAGCGAGACCCAGTACTTC. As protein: CASSQDGGSETQYF.

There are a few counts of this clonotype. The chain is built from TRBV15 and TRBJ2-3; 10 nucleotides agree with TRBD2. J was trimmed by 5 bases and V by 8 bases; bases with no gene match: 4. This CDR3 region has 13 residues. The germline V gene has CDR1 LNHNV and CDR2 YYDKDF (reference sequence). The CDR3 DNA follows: TGTGCCACCGGCGCTAGCGGGAGAGATACGCAGTATTTT. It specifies CATGASGRDTQYF.

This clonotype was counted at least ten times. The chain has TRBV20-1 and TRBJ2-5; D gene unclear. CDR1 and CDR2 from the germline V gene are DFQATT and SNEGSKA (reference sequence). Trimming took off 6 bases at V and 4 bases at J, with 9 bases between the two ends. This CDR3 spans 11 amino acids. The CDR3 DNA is TGCAGTGCGTATGCGGTAGAGACCCAGTACTTC. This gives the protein CSAYAVETQYF.

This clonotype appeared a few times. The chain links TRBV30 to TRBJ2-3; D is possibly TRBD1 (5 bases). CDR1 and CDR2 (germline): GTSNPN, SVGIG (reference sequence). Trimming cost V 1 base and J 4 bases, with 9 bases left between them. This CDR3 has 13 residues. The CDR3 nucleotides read TGTGCCTGGAGTGGGGGCGTCCCAGATACGCAGTATTTT. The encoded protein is CAWSGGVPDTQYF.